Following are 29 T cell receptor beta chains from one sample sequenced in a study of CD8+ T cells in alopecia areata. Sequencing templates came from extracted RNA that was reverse transcribed into cDNA. Clones were sequenced by immunoSEQ multiplex PCR, and TCRdb holds only the in-frame ones, with some missing. The sample carries 65,000 to 70,000 clones, 60% recorded once. The sample consisted of CD8+ T cells sorted from blood, taken at week 0. Source of these receptors: a human donor with alopecia areata.

The chain combines TRBV27 with TRBJ2-7; D is ambiguous. The CDR3 covers 14 residues. V shed 6 bases and J shed 2 bases, with 14 bases lying between them. Germline V gives CDR1 MNHEY, CDR2 SMNVEV (reference sequence). CDR3 in amino acids: CASSPQVLPYEQYF. The CDR3 DNA follows: TGTGCCAGCAGCCCTCAGGTCCTCCCCTACGAGCAGTACTTC.

The genes are TRBV27 and TRBJ2-1; 9 positions match TRBD1. The ends lost 8 bases at V and 2 bases at J; junction bases unmatched: 4. This CDR3 has 14 residues. Germline lookup yields CDR1 MNHEY and CDR2 SMNVEV (reference sequence). CDR3 sequence reads: CASSRDRAYNEQFF. CDR3 DNA: TGTGCCAGCTCCCGGGACAGGGCCTACAATGAGCAGTTCTTC.

The chain is built from TRBV5-1 and TRBJ2-1; TRBD2 matches 14 bases. V shed 0 bases and J 6 bases; nucleotides not matched to a gene: 2. The CDR3 has 16 residues. Germline loops: CDR1 SGHRS, CDR2 YFSETQ. Written as DNA, the CDR3 is TGCGCCAGCAGCTTGGCGGGACTAGCGGGGGCCAATGAGCAGTTCTTC. Its protein is CASSLAGLAGANEQFF.

This clone was recorded once. The chain links TRBV25-1 to TRBJ1-6; D is unclear. The V end was cut by 4 bases, the J end by 7 bases, with 11 bases between. From germline, CDR1 is MGHDK and CDR2 SYGVNS. The CDR3 is 14 residues long. The CDR3 nucleotides read TGTGCCAGCAGTGGGGGAGGGAGCAATTCACCCCTCCACTTT. Its translation is CASSGGGSNSPLHF.

The rearrangement links TRBV15 to TRBJ2-1, with D possibly matching TRBD1 (6 bases). Germline V gene lookup returns CDR1 LNHNV and CDR2 YYDKDF (reference sequence). The CDR3 contains 12 residues. V was cut by 11 bases and J by 5 bases, with 13 bases left in between. The CDR3 coding sequence is TGTGCCTCCTTACAGGGTAACAATGAGCAGTTCTTC. This encodes CASLQGNNEQFF.

The chain is built from TRBV9 and TRBJ1-2; no clear D gene. Germline V gene data show CDR1 as SGDLS and CDR2 as YYNGEE. V lost 0 bases and J 2 bases, leaving 8 bases between the germline ends. CDR3 size: 14 residues. The CDR3, as DNA: TGTGCCAGCAGCGTAGATGAGGTGAACTATGGCTACACCTTC. It translates to CASSVDEVNYGYTF.

By sample fraction, this clone is large. The rearrangement uses TRBV7-2 and TRBJ2-4; TRBD2 aligns across 7 bases. The germline CDR1 and CDR2 sequences are SGHTA and FQGNSA. The CDR3 totals 15 residues. The ends lost 5 bases at V and 7 bases at J; junction bases unmatched: 11. In DNA, the CDR3 is TGTGCCAGCAGCCCCCTTGGCGGGGGATCGAACATTCAGTACTTC. This codes for CASSPLGGGSNIQYF. The full variable domain, with the rest looked up from reference TRBV7-2 and TRBJ2-4, is GAGVSQSPSNKVTEKGKDVELRCDPISGHTALYWYRQSLGQGLEFLIYFQGNSAPDKSGLPSDRFSAERTGGSVSTLTIQRTQQEDSAVYLCASSPLGGGSNIQYFGAGTRLSVL.

The V gene is TRBV7-9, the J gene TRBJ1-5, with 7 positions matching TRBD1. Per germline, CDR1 SEHNR and CDR2 FQNEAQ (reference sequence). The CDR3 length is 15 residues. V lost 5 bases and J lost 2; bases outside the gene matches: 6. The CDR3 reads CASSVSGTGNQPQHF. DNA of the CDR3: TGTGCCAGCAGCGTTTCCGGGACAGGCAATCAGCCCCAGCATTTT.

V usage is TRBV5-6 and J usage is TRBJ2-5, with D perhaps assigned TRBD1 or TRBD2 (5 bases each). CDR1 and CDR2 from the germline V gene are SGHDT and YYEEEE. Trimming removed 5 bases at V and 1 base at J, with 12 bases between. This CDR3 spans 14 amino acids. In DNA, the CDR3 is TGTGCCAGCAGTCGGGACCCACCCCAAGAGACCCAGTACTTC. Translation: CASSRDPPQETQYF.

The chain joins TRBV29-1 to TRBJ1-2, with D perhaps TRBD1 (5 bases). This CDR3 contains 13 residues. The germline V and J ends were trimmed by 0 bases and 3 bases, with 8 bases remaining between them. Per germline, CDR1 SQVTM and CDR2 ANQGSEA. The CDR3 loop reads CSVEDGGDYGYTF. CDR3 in DNA: TGCAGCGTTGAAGATGGGGGGGACTATGGCTACACCTTC.

The chain uses TRBV7-9 and TRBJ1-1; D is uncertain. The CDR3 has 13 residues. Per germline, CDR1 SEHNR and CDR2 FQNEAQ (reference sequence). The V gene lost 2 bases and the J gene lost 1 base, with 5 bases spanning the gap. The CDR3 loop is CASSLPGNTEAFF. CDR3 nucleotides: TGTGCCAGCAGCTTACCAGGGAACACTGAAGCTTTCTTT.

The V gene is TRBV15, the J gene TRBJ2-7, with D possibly being TRBD1 (6 bases). This CDR3 contains 16 residues. Trimming removed 1 base at V and 1 base at J, with 14 bases between. CDR1 LNHNV and CDR2 YYDKDF come from the germline V gene (reference sequence). The chain's CDR3 is CATSRALQGSSYEQYF. The DNA of the CDR3 is TGTGCCACCAGCAGAGCGTTACAGGGTTCTTCCTACGAGCAGTACTTC.

V is TRBV4-3 and J is TRBJ1-2; 10 bases are a match to TRBD1. V shed 4 bases, J shed 7 bases, and the junction held 9 bases outside the gene matches. This CDR3 comprises 15 residues. CDR1 and CDR2 (germline): LGHNA, YSLEER. CDR3: CASSPGRTGGFGYTF. The CDR3 nucleotides read TGCGCCAGCAGCCCCGGCCGGACAGGGGGGTTTGGCTACACCTTC.

The CDR3 protein is CASSQDTGGRTEAFF. As DNA, the CDR3 is TGCGCCAGCAGCCAAGATACAGGGGGTAGGACTGAAGCTTTCTTT. V and J are TRBV4-3 and TRBJ1-1, with TRBD1 identical over 8 bases. Trimming at V came to 0 bases and at J to 5 bases, leaving 5 bases not matched to a gene. The CDR3 has 15 residues. Germline V gives CDR1 LGHNA, CDR2 YSLEER.

This clone was counted between two and nine times. The chain couples TRBV2 to TRBJ1-5; D uncertain. Per germline, CDR1 SNHLY and CDR2 FYNNEI. The V end was cut by 4 bases, the J end by 2 bases, with 9 bases between. The CDR3 loop spans 14 amino acids. The CDR3 DNA is TGTGCCAGCAGTGGTGGCCGGGGCAATCAGCCCCAGCATTTT. It codes for CASSGGRGNQPQHF.

The chain joins TRBV15 to TRBJ2-7; a possible D gene is TRBD2 (5 bases). The CDR3 is 14 amino acids. Germline CDR1 is LNHNV and CDR2 is YYDKDF (reference sequence). The ends were cut back, 8 bases at V and 5 bases at J, with 19 bases in the middle. The DNA for the CDR3 is TGTGCCACCCAGGTGGGGAGAGGCTTCAACGAGCAGTACTTC. Amino acid sequence: CATQVGRGFNEQYF.

The chain has TRBV5-6 and TRBJ2-5; the D gene is possibly TRBD2 (5 bases). Trimming removed 2 bases from V and 1 base from J, with 12 bases in between. This CDR3 spans 15 amino acids. Germline V gene lookup returns CDR1 SGHDT and CDR2 YYEEEE. The CDR3 protein is CASSLTSLVQETQYF. The CDR3 region has the DNA TGTGCCAGCAGCTTAACCTCACTAGTCCAAGAGACCCAGTACTTC.

This clone was recorded a few times. The chain links TRBV7-2 to TRBJ2-1; 8 bases are shared with TRBD2. The trim removed 5 bases at V and 4 bases at J, leaving 10 bases unmatched. The CDR3 runs to 16 residues. From germline, CDR1 is SGHTA and CDR2 FQGNSA. The CDR3 region is CASSPYLAGSYNEQFF. CDR3 DNA: TGTGCCAGCAGCCCCTACCTAGCGGGTTCTTACAATGAGCAGTTCTTC. Together with reference TRBV7-2 and TRBJ2-1, the CDR3 gives the full variable domain: GAGVSQSPSNKVTEKGKDVELRCDPISGHTALYWYRQSLGQGLEFLIYFQGNSAPDKSGLPSDRFSAERTGGSVSTLTIQRTQQEDSAVYLCASSPYLAGSYNEQFFGPGTRLTVL.

This chain links TRBV4-1 with TRBJ1-5; D perhaps matches TRBD1 (5 bases). This CDR3 spans 13 amino acids. Between the trimmed V and J ends, which lost 0 bases and 7 bases, there was a span of 7 bases. The V gene's germline CDR1 is MGHRA and CDR2 YSYEKL. CDR3 coding DNA: TGCGCCAGCAGCCAAGACGGGGGACAGCCCCAGCATTTT. It codes for CASSQDGGQPQHF.

The chain carries TRBV7-3 and TRBJ2-7, with D perhaps matching TRBD1 (6 bases). CDR1 and CDR2 from the germline V gene are SGHTA and FQGTGA. The V end lost 4 bases, the J end lost 5 bases, and 9 bases lay between the germline ends. CDR3 length: 12 residues. The CDR3 region is CASSSDSHEQYF. For the CDR3, the DNA is TGTGCCAGCAGCTCGGACAGTCACGAGCAGTACTTC.

The chain is built from TRBV5-1 and TRBJ2-7; 10 nucleotides match TRBD2. V lost 4 bases and J lost 3; bases outside the gene matches: 7. The germline CDR1 and CDR2 sequences are SGHRS and YFSETQ. CDR3 length: 15 residues. The CDR3 loop is CASSPLGLADYEQYF. Written as DNA, the CDR3 is TGCGCCAGCAGCCCCCTAGGACTAGCGGACTACGAGCAGTACTTC.

A few counts support this clone. V and J are TRBV7-9 and TRBJ2-7; D gene uncertain. Trimming stripped 7 bases from V and 2 bases from J, with 12 bases between. CDR1 and CDR2 from the germline V gene are SEHNR and FQNEAQ (reference sequence). CDR3 length: 13 amino acids. This CDR3 is CASTHDIAYEQYF. The CDR3 nucleotides read TGTGCCAGCACCCACGACATTGCCTACGAGCAGTACTTC.

The V and J genes are TRBV5-4 and TRBJ2-1; 7 positions agree with TRBD2. From germline, CDR1 is SGHNT and CDR2 YYREEE (reference sequence). The CDR3 has 14 amino acids. Germline trimming cut 6 bases from V and 6 bases from J; bases unmatched to any gene: 9. The CDR3 DNA follows: TGTGCCAGCATACCCTGGGGCGGGGGCAATGAGCAGTTCTTC. Translating it yields CASIPWGGGNEQFF. The full variable domain, rest sourced from reference TRBV5-4 and TRBJ2-1, is ETGVTQSPTHLIKTRGQQVTLRCSSQSGHNTVSWYQQALGQGPQFIFQYYREEENGRGNFPPRFSGLQFPNYSSELNVNALELDDSALYLCASIPWGGGNEQFFGPGTRLTVL.

In this sample, this clone turned up a few times. The chain links TRBV28 to TRBJ2-1; tentatively, D is TRBD1 (5 bases). The germline CDR1 and CDR2 sequences are MDHEN and SYDVKM. The CDR3 contains 15 residues. Trimming shortened V by 6 bases and J by 2 bases, and 14 bases separated the two germline ends. CDR3: CASSPDSAPYNEQFF. The CDR3, as DNA: TGTGCCAGCAGCCCCGACAGTGCCCCCTACAATGAGCAGTTCTTC.

The chain carries TRBV6-5 and TRBJ1-5; a possible D gene is TRBD1 (6 bases). Germline CDR1 MNHEY, CDR2 SVGAGI. The ends were cut back, 5 bases at V and 1 base at J, with 12 bases in the middle. The CDR3 runs to 15 residues. The CDR3 protein is CASSPTGTSNQPQHF. DNA for the CDR3: TGTGCCAGCAGTCCTACAGGGACCAGCAATCAGCCCCAGCATTTT.

This clone was detected a few times. The V gene is TRBV29-1, the J gene TRBJ2-3; TRBD2 agrees at 9 bases. Unmatched junction bases numbered 11, after V lost 7 bases and J lost 3 bases. Germline V gene data show CDR1 as SQVTM and CDR2 as ANQGSEA. This CDR3 is 15 amino acids long. As DNA, the CDR3 is TGCAGCGGGGACGAGCGGGGGGCCGGTACAGATACGCAGTATTTT. Its translation is CSGDERGAGTDTQYF.

The chain has TRBV5-1 and TRBJ2-7; 12 bases agree with TRBD2. The CDR3 is 16 amino acids. The V and J ends lost 3 bases and 4 bases, in that order; junction bases with no gene match: 8. Germline V gene lookup returns CDR1 SGHRS and CDR2 YFSETQ. CDR3 loop: CASSYELLAGGYEQYF. In DNA form, the CDR3 reads TGCGCCAGCAGCTATGAGCTACTAGCGGGAGGTTACGAGCAGTACTTC.

The chain employs TRBV27 and TRBJ1-5, with 7 positions matching TRBD1. This CDR3 contains 13 residues. The trim removed 9 bases at V and 3 bases at J, leaving 5 bases unmatched. Germline V lookup: CDR1 MNHEY, CDR2 SMNVEV (reference sequence). The DNA of the CDR3 is TGTGCCAGTGGAGGACAGGCCAATCAGCCCCAGCATTTT. Protein: CASGGQANQPQHF.

The chain is built from TRBV29-1 and TRBJ1-1, with 8 bases aligning to TRBD1. The CDR3 covers 16 residues. J lost 4 bases, V lost 6 bases, and 16 bases had no gene match. CDR1 is SQVTM, CDR2 ANQGSEA, per germline. CDR3 DNA: TGCAGCGTGAAGCCGGGACCGAAACAGGGGGTCACTGAAGCTTTCTTT. Amino acid sequence: CSVKPGPKQGVTEAFF.